Listed here is a single T cell receptor (beta chain). Antigen unknown. Deletions cut 3 bases from V and 2 bases from J, with 14 bases between. The CDR3 runs to 16 residues. CDR1 is LGHNA, CDR2 YNFKEQ, per germline. This record belongs to a study of cytomegalovirus exposure and HLA in healthy donors. With 60 Vbeta and 13 Jbeta primers, the PCR was carried out. The protocol was immunoSEQ multiplex PCR, while the TCRdb copy is restricted to in-frame clones and leaves out a portion. The repertoire includes 150,000 to 160,000 clones, about four fifths of them detected once, and less than 3.5% sits in the top ten. Regarding the study as a whole: Later on, an analysis found that several of the most significant clusters appeared to be linked to common viral pathogens, which included parvovirus B19. Reports credit the classifier with highly specific, highly sensitive diagnosis of cytomegalovirus status.

The TCR was taken from a man aged 18 to 35 in good health and CMV-seronegative. V usage is TRBV4-2 and J usage is TRBJ1-5; D is possibly TRBD1 (6 bases). Sequencing input: PBMCs. The CDR3 DNA reads as TGTGCCAGCAGCCAGGTCGACAGGACGGGCAATCAGCCCCAGCATTTT. Translating it yields CASSQVDRTGNQPQHF.